This is a list of T cell receptor beta chains from one sample in a study of blood T cell repertoires in COVID-19. The table came from immunoSEQ multiplex PCR; TCRdb's copy has only in-frame clones and leaves some out. The sample lists 150,000 to 200,000 clones, 75% to 80% occurring once. The specimen was peripheral blood. The receptor source for this set is a woman between 65 and 79 years old with acute or convalescent COVID-19. Both conserved end residues are part of each CDR3.

>TRBJ1-6|TRBV9
CASTTGTGVSPLHF
>TRBJ2-2|TRBV3-1/TRBV3-2
CASSQVFSSRGGELFF
>TRBJ1-1|TRBV7-8
CASSPTHQYTEAFF
>TRBJ1-5|TRBV24-1
CATSDFPLHRGDQPQHF
>TRBJ1-6|TRBV5-1
CASSPETGTSPLHF
>TRBJ2-5|TRBV24-1
CATSDFKTQYF
>TRBJ1-5|TRBV2
CASNQLSMDQPQHF
>TRBJ2-2|TRBV5-1
CASSLLIRGTGELFF
>TRBJ2-5|TRBV14
CASSQDWSNSGRPQETQYF
>TRBJ1-2|TRBV3-1/TRBV3-2
CASSRTSNYGYTF
>TRBJ2-5|TRBV5-1
CASSGGDGRDF
>TRBJ1-2|TRBV5-6
CASSLGRGFYGYTF
>TRBJ1-6|TRBV7-3
CASSPSGTENSPLHF
>TRBJ1-1|TRBV9
CASSAETGYTEAFF
>TRBJ1-6|TRBV19
CASSHRDRDNSPLHF
>TRBJ2-3|TRBV5-1
CASSPWTSGTFTDTQYF
>TRBJ1-3|TRBV15
CATSRDHGAGNTIYF
>TRBJ2-3|TRBV5-1
CASSLEGLAGSTDTQYF
>TRBJ2-2|TRBV5-6
CASSWDGRALSGELFF
>TRBJ1-5|TRBV15
CATSRRQGGGPQHF
>TRBJ2-5|TRBV25-1
CASSESGGGQETQYF
>TRBJ2-2|TRBV7-9
CVSSLVRAGKPTGELFF
>TRBJ2-3|TRBV5-1
CASSLVARSTDTQYF
>TRBJ2-7|TRBV6-5
CASSYQGGNYEQYF
>TRBJ1-1|TRBV11-1
CASSLQGRTEAFF
>TRBJ2-2|TRBV5-1
CASNPQADTAGELFF
>TRBJ1-3|TRBV5-6
CASSLGTRGNGNTIYF
>TRBJ2-5|TRBV19
CASSIGSAGQETQYF
>TRBJ2-3|TRBV10-1
CASSAGGASDTQYF
>TRBJ2-5|TRBV6-5
CASRPSGSETQYF
>TRBJ1-1|TRBV18
CASSPRTGAYSVWTEAFF
>TRBJ2-1|TRBV5-1
CASSVEGRGVDEQFF